Following are 8 T cell receptor beta chains from one sample sequenced in a study of CD8 T cells in Susac syndrome. Random hexamers were used to reverse transcribe the RNA input (roughly 0.5 to 1 ug). TCRdb reprocessed the immunoSEQ multiplex PCR reads with MiXCR, giving one entry per CDR3 protein. Of about 250,000 distinct CDR3 sequences detected, about 94% appear once; the ten largest clones hold approximately 0.072%. Sequences were obtained from CD4+ T cells from PBMCs. Every receptor here comes from a human donor with multiple sclerosis.

The rearrangement links TRBV2 to TRBJ1-1; tentatively, D is TRBD1 (6 bases). Germline CDR1 and CDR2: SNHLY and FYNNEI. V was trimmed by 6 bases and J by 11 bases, leaving 13 bases between them. The CDR3 totals 11 residues. CDR3 loop: CASRLGGTAFF. The CDR3 nucleotides are TGTGCCAGCAGGCTAGGGGGGACGGCTTTCTTT.

The genes are TRBV23-1 and TRBJ2-5; no clear D gene. TRBV23-1 is flagged as an ORF with uncertain function. The CDR3 has 17 amino acids. V shed 2 bases and J shed 2 bases, with 18 bases lying between them. CDR3 coding DNA: TGCGCCAGCAGTCAACGAGGCCGAGGAGAAACTCAAGAGACCCAGTACTTC. It specifies CASSQRGRGETQETQYF.

The chain links TRBV3-1 to TRBJ2-5, with 9 bases lining up with TRBD2. CDR3 length equals 17 residues. Germline CDR1 is LGHDT and CDR2 is YNNKEL (reference sequence). V trimming: 0 bases; J trimming: 5 bases; junction bases outside the gene matches: 10. This CDR3 reads CASSQDQGLAGRETQYF. CDR3 coding DNA: TGTGCCAGCAGCCAAGATCAAGGTCTAGCGGGGAGGGAGACCCAGTACTTC.

The rearrangement links TRBV7-9 to TRBJ2-5; no clear D gene. This CDR3 is built from 15 residues. The germline V gene has CDR1 SEHNR and CDR2 FQNEAQ (reference sequence). V lost 0 bases, J lost 1 base, and 9 bases lay in between. CDR3 sequence reads: CASSLAGQPQETQYF. The CDR3 DNA follows: TGTGCCAGCAGCTTAGCAGGCCAGCCCCAAGAGACCCAGTACTTC.

The J gene is TRBJ2-7, the V gene TRBV10-3; 7 positions match TRBD1. Per the germline V gene, CDR1 is ENHRY and CDR2 is SYGVKD. Trimming took 6 bases from V and 2 from J; bases not matched to a gene: 4. The CDR3 covers 13 residues. DNA for the CDR3: TGTGCCATCAGAGACAGGGCCCCCTACGAGCAGTACTTC. Encoded protein: CAIRDRAPYEQYF.

The chain recombines TRBV11-1 with TRBJ2-7, with 13 bases identical to TRBD2. The CDR3 has 15 amino acids. CDR1 is SGHAT and CDR2 is FQDESV in the germline V gene (reference sequence). The ends lost 5 bases at V and 2 bases at J; junction bases unmatched: 3. CDR3 residues: CASSPGTSGTYEQYV. The CDR3 bases are TGTGCCAGCAGCCCTGGGACTAGCGGGACCTACGAGCAGTACGTC.

The chain uses TRBV9 and TRBJ1-2; 9 nucleotides match TRBD1. CDR3 length equals 13 residues. In germline, CDR1 is SGDLS, CDR2 YYNGEE. Trimming at V came to 3 bases and at J to 8 bases, leaving 5 bases not matched to a gene. This CDR3 is CASSAGTGIGYTF. In DNA form, the CDR3 reads TGTGCCAGCAGCGCCGGGACAGGGATCGGCTACACCTTC.

V usage is TRBV15 and J usage is TRBJ1-5, with a tentative D call TRBD1 (5 bases). Germline values: CDR1 LNHNV, CDR2 YYDKDF (reference sequence). Trimming removed 0 bases from V and 0 bases from J, with 9 bases in between. The length of the CDR3 is 16 residues. CDR3 amino acids: CATSRDRGYSNQPQHF. The CDR3 DNA follows: TGTGCCACCAGCAGAGATCGGGGCTATAGCAATCAGCCCCAGCATTTT.